These 7 T cell receptor beta chains were sequenced from one sample in a study of shared clonotypes between healthy human individuals. Sequencing used immunoSEQ multiplex PCR; TCRdb keeps in-frame clones, though not all of them. Here the sample spans 550,000 to 850,000 clones, over 60% being singletons. The sample consisted of memory CD4+ T cells sorted from blood. Documented subset: CD45RA-negative fraction. These receptors were obtained from a woman aged 25 to 39 in good health.

The chain couples TRBV19 to TRBJ2-2; no clear D gene. The V end lost 3 bases, the J end lost 7 bases, and 15 bases lay between the germline ends. This CDR3 has 15 amino acids. Looked up from germline, CDR1 is LNHDA and CDR2 is SQIVND (reference sequence). The CDR3 is CASSITASENGELFF. In DNA form, the CDR3 reads TGTGCCAGTAGTATCACTGCAAGCGAGAACGGGGAGCTGTTTTTT.

This sequence joins TRBV5-1 and TRBJ2-2, with a possible D match to TRBD1 (6 bases). The CDR3 covers 15 residues. CDR1 and CDR2 (germline): SGHRS, YFSETQ. The V gene lost 4 bases and the J gene lost 3 bases, with 13 bases spanning the gap. The CDR3 nucleotides read TGCGCCAGCAGCCCGAGGACAGTAGACACCGGGGAGCTGTTTTTT. Its protein is CASSPRTVDTGELFF.

The chain couples TRBV5-1 to TRBJ2-1; D unresolved. CDR1 SGHRS and CDR2 YFSETQ come from the germline V gene. V was shortened by 0 bases and J by 0 bases, with 10 bases between the two germline ends. CDR3 length: 16 residues. DNA of the CDR3: TGCGCCAGCAGCTTGGACGTCAGAAGCTCCTACAATGAGCAGTTCTTC. Protein: CASSLDVRSSYNEQFF.

CDR3 in DNA: TGTGCCAGCAGCAAAGAGGAACCGCCTTCATGCACCGGGGAGCTGTTTTTT. It specifies CASSKEEPPSCTGELFF. This chain connects TRBV21-1 to TRBJ2-2. TRBV21-1 is assigned pseudogene status. The CDR3 runs 17 residues.

The chain carries TRBV28 and TRBJ1-1; tentatively, D is TRBD1 (5 bases). CDR3 length equals 15 residues. Between the trimmed V and J ends, which lost 3 bases and 4 bases, there was a span of 15 bases. CDR1 and CDR2 (germline): MDHEN, SYDVKM. The CDR3 DNA reads TGTGCCAGCAGTTTGTTCCGGACCCAGGGCACTGAAGCTTTCTTT. It codes for CASSLFRTQGTEAFF.

This clone is a singleton in its sample. V is TRBV27 and J is TRBJ1-5; D is undetermined. The CDR3 consists of 15 residues. The germline CDR1 and CDR2 sequences are MNHEY and SMNVEV (reference sequence). Deletions cut 6 bases from V and 0 bases from J, with 12 bases between. The CDR3: CASRNGGFSNQPQHF. The CDR3 bases are TGTGCCAGCAGGAACGGAGGCTTTAGCAATCAGCCCCAGCATTTT.

In regard to this clone: A much larger clone sits a single nucleotide away, making a read error possible. J is TRBJ2-5 and V is TRBV7-3, with D unclear. Trimming stripped 2 bases from V and 5 bases from J, with 3 bases between. Germline-derived CDR1 and CDR2 are SGHTA and FQGTGA. CDR3 length: 11 amino acids. Written as DNA, the CDR3 is TGTGCCAGCAGCTTAGCCGAGACCCAGTACTTC. Protein: CASSLAETQYF. Together with reference TRBV7-3 and TRBJ2-5, the CDR3 gives the full variable domain: GAGVSQTPSNKVTEKGKYVELRCDPISGHTALYWYRQSLGQGPEFLIYFQGTGAADDSGLPNDRFFAVRPEGSVSTLKIQRTERGDSAVYLCASSLAETQYFGPGTRLLVL.